These T cell receptor beta chains were read from a single sample in a study of cytomegalovirus exposure and HLA in healthy donors. TCRdb's copy holds only in-frame clones and misses some; the assay was immunoSEQ multiplex PCR. This repertoire shows under 200,000 clones, about 75% found once; its top ten account for approximately 2.3%. Sequencing input: PBMCs. Source of these receptors: a female donor in good health and CMV-seronegative. The CDR3 runs from the conserved cysteine through the conserved F or W. D genes are given only for firm matches. Clone size is not always given. Where it is, it says once, few, many or a class for expanded clones.

V gene: TRBV28
J gene: TRBJ2-7
clone size: -
D gene: TRBD2
CDR3 DNA: TGTGCCAGCAGTTCTGCTGACTATAGCGGGAGCTCCTACGAGCAGTACTTC
CDR3 protein: CASSSADYSGSSYEQYF

V gene: TRBV7-3
J gene: TRBJ2-1
clone size: -
D gene: TRBD2
CDR3 DNA: TGTGCCAGCAGCCCACTAGCGATCAATGAGCAGTTCTTC
CDR3 protein: CASSPLAINEQFF

V gene: TRBV19
J gene: TRBJ1-5
clone size: -
D gene: -
CDR3 DNA: TGTGCCAGTAGTATCGTAACGGGGTCTACCAATCAGCCCCAGCATTTT
CDR3 protein: CASSIVTGSTNQPQHF

V gene: TRBV7-6
J gene: TRBJ2-3
clone size: few
D gene: TRBD2
CDR3 DNA: TGTGCCAGCAGCTTCGGCGCGAGCCTAGCGGGGGAGGAAGATACGCAGTATTTT
CDR3 protein: CASSFGASLAGEEDTQYF

V gene: TRBV28
J gene: TRBJ1-5
clone size: -
D gene: -
CDR3 DNA: TGTGCCAGCAGGCTTCAGGGGCGCCCGAGGCCCCAGCATTTT
CDR3 protein: CASRLQGRPRPQHF

V gene: TRBV10-2
J gene: TRBJ1-2
clone size: few
D gene: -
CDR3 DNA: TGCGCCAGCAGTCCGAGCAATAACTATGGCTACACCTTC
CDR3 protein: CASSPSNNYGYTF

V gene: TRBV10-1
J gene: TRBJ2-7
clone size: -
D gene: -
CDR3 DNA: TGCGCCAGCAGCTCAGGGACCTACGAGCAGTACTTC
CDR3 protein: CASSSGTYEQYF

V gene: TRBV18
J gene: TRBJ2-5
clone size: -
D gene: -
CDR3 DNA: TGTGCCAGCTCAGACAGGACAGCTGTCCCCCCCCACGAGACCCAGTACTTC
CDR3 protein: CASSDRTAVPPHETQYF

V gene: TRBV7-9
J gene: TRBJ1-2
clone size: -
D gene: TRBD1
CDR3 DNA: TGTGCCAGCAGCTTGACAGGGGGTGGCCATGGCTACACCTTC
CDR3 protein: CASSLTGGGHGYTF

V gene: TRBV11-2
J gene: TRBJ2-1
clone size: -
D gene: TRBD1
CDR3 DNA: TGTGCCAGCAGCCCCAGACAGGGGGACTACAATGAGCAGTTCTTC
CDR3 protein: CASSPRQGDYNEQFF

V gene: TRBV2
J gene: TRBJ2-7
clone size: few
D gene: TRBD1
CDR3 DNA: TGTGCCGGGTCGACAGGGGTCTACGAGCAGTACTTC
CDR3 protein: CAGSTGVYEQYF

V gene: TRBV11-2
J gene: TRBJ2-1
clone size: few
D gene: TRBD2
CDR3 DNA: TGTGCCAGCAGCCTAGCGGGGGGGCCTTTCGATGAGCAGTTCTTC
CDR3 protein: CASSLAGGPFDEQFF

V gene: TRBV7-3
J gene: TRBJ1-1
clone size: few
D gene: -
CDR3 DNA: TGTGCCAGCAGCTTATATGGGGGGAAGAACACTGAAGCTTTCTTT
CDR3 protein: CASSLYGGKNTEAFF

V gene: TRBV28
J gene: TRBJ2-7
clone size: -
D gene: -
CDR3 DNA: TGTGCCAGCAGTTTAGGGGGGATGGGGTCCTACGAGCAGTACTTC
CDR3 protein: CASSLGGMGSYEQYF

V gene: TRBV21-1
J gene: TRBJ2-7
clone size: -
D gene: -
CDR3 DNA: TGTGCCAGCAGCAAAATGGGGTCTTGGAGCGGGAGCCACGAGCAGTACTTC
CDR3 protein: CASSKMGSWSGSHEQYF

V gene: TRBV10-3
J gene: TRBJ2-5
clone size: -
D gene: -
CDR3 DNA: TGTGCCATCAGTGAGCTCCAGGGGGGCCGTGAGACCCAGTACTTC
CDR3 protein: CAISELQGGRETQYF

V gene: TRBV27
J gene: TRBJ2-3
clone size: once
D gene: TRBD1
CDR3 DNA: TGTGCCAGCAGTTTATCTTTGGGGACAGCAGATACGCAGTATTTT
CDR3 protein: CASSLSLGTADTQYF

V gene: TRBV6-5
J gene: TRBJ1-1
clone size: few
D gene: -
CDR3 DNA: TGTGCCAGCAGGGCGGTTCCGAACACTGAAGCTTTCTTT
CDR3 protein: CASRAVPNTEAFF

V gene: TRBV9
J gene: TRBJ2-2
clone size: few
D gene: -
CDR3 DNA: TGTGCCAGCAGCGAGGCGGGCTCGAACACCGGGGAGCTGTTTTTT
CDR3 protein: CASSEAGSNTGELFF

V gene: TRBV7-2
J gene: TRBJ2-5
clone size: -
D gene: -
CDR3 DNA: TGTGCCAGCAGCTTCTCAGGGGTGCAAGAGACCCAGTACTTC
CDR3 protein: CASSFSGVQETQYF

V gene: TRBV6-5
J gene: TRBJ1-1
clone size: few
D gene: -
CDR3 DNA: TGTGCCAGCAGTCAGGGGTCGTACACTGAAGCTTTCTTT
CDR3 protein: CASSQGSYTEAFF

V gene: TRBV7-7
J gene: TRBJ2-1
clone size: -
D gene: -
CDR3 DNA: TGTGCTAGCAGCCCTCAGGCGGGTGAGCAGTTCTTC
CDR3 protein: CASSPQAGEQFF

V gene: TRBV7-2
J gene: TRBJ1-2
clone size: -
D gene: TRBD1
CDR3 DNA: TGTGCCAGCAGCCTCTTCGGGACAGATGTCTATGGCTACACCTTC
CDR3 protein: CASSLFGTDVYGYTF

V gene: TRBV18
J gene: TRBJ2-7
clone size: -
D gene: -
CDR3 DNA: TGTGCCAGCTCACCACCGCCGGGACACCCCTCCTACGAGCAGTACTTC
CDR3 protein: CASSPPPGHPSYEQYF

V gene: TRBV5-1
J gene: TRBJ2-3
clone size: -
D gene: TRBD2
CDR3 DNA: TGCGCCAGCAGCCCGGAGACTAGCGGGGGCACAGATACGCAGTATTTT
CDR3 protein: CASSPETSGGTDTQYF

V gene: TRBV28
J gene: TRBJ2-3
clone size: -
D gene: -
CDR3 DNA: TGTGCCAGCAGTTTAGATGGCATTTCCACAGATACGCAGTATTTT
CDR3 protein: CASSLDGISTDTQYF

V gene: TRBV4-1
J gene: TRBJ2-5
clone size: -
D gene: TRBD2
CDR3 DNA: TGCGCCTTCCAGTTAGCGGGGGGTGATCGGGAGACCCAGTACTTC
CDR3 protein: CAFQLAGGDRETQYF

V gene: TRBV9
J gene: TRBJ1-4
clone size: -
D gene: -
CDR3 DNA: TGTGCCAGCAGCGTAGAGGGCAGGGAGGAAGAAAAACTGTTTTTT
CDR3 protein: CASSVEGREEEKLFF